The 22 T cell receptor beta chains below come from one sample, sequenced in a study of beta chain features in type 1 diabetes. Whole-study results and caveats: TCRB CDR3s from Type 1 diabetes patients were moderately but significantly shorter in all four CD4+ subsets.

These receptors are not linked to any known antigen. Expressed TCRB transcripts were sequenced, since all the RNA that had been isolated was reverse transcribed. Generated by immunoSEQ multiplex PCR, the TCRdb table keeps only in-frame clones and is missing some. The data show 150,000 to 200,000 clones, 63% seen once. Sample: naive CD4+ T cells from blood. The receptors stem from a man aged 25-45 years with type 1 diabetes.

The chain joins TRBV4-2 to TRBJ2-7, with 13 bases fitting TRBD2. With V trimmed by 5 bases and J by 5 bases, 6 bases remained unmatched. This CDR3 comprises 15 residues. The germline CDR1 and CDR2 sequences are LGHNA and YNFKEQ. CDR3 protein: CASSFRLAGGDEQYF. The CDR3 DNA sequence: TGTGCCAGCAGCTTTCGACTAGCGGGGGGTGACGAGCAGTACTTC.

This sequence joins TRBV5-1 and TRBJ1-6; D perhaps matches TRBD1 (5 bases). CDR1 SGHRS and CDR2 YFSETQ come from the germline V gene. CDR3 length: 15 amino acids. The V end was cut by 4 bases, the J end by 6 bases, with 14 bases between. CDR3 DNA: TGCGCCAGCAGCGTCCGGGACGGTCTTAATTCACCCCTCCACTTT. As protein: CASSVRDGLNSPLHF.

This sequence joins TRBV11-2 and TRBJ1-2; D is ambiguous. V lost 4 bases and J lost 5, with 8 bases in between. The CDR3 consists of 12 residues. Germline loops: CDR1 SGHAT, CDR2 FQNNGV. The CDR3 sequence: CASSYEDYGYTF. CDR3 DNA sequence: TGTGCCAGCAGCTACGAGGATTATGGCTACACCTTC.

CDR3 region: CAIRARGTSRDEQFF. The DNA of the CDR3 is TGTGCCATCAGAGCCCGCGGGACTAGTAGGGATGAGCAGTTCTTC. The chain recombines TRBV10-3 with TRBJ2-1, with 8 positions matching TRBD2. The CDR3 extends over 15 amino acids. The germline V gene encodes CDR1 ENHRY and CDR2 SYGVKD. The ends lost 6 bases at V and 8 bases at J; junction bases unmatched: 12.

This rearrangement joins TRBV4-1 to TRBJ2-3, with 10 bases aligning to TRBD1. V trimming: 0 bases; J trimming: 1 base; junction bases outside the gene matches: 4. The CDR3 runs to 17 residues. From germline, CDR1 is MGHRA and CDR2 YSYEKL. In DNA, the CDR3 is TGCGCCAGCAGCCAAGAGGGGACAGGGGTCGGCACAGATACGCAGTATTTT. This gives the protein CASSQEGTGVGTDTQYF.

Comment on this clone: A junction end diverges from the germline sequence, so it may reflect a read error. The CDR3 DNA sequence: TGTGCCAGCAGCCCGGTAGGACCTGTTTTT. It yields the protein CASSPVGPVF. The rearrangement uses TRBV14 and TRBJ1-4; D call uncertain. The CDR3 contains 10 residues. Looked up from germline, CDR1 is SGHDN and CDR2 is FVKESK.

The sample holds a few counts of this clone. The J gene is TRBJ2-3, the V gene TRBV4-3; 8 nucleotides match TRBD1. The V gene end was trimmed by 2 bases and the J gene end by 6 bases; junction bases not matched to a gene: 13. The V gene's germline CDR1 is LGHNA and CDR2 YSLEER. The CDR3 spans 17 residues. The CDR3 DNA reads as TGCGCCAGCAGCCAATACGTCGGCAGGGGGCTGGCTGATACGCAGTATTTT. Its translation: CASSQYVGRGLADTQYF.

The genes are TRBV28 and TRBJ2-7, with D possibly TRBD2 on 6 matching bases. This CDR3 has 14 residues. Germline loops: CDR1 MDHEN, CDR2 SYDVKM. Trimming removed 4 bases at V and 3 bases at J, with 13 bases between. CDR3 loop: CASSSAGTLYEQYF. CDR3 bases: TGTGCCAGCAGTTCCGCCGGGACTCTCTACGAGCAGTACTTC.

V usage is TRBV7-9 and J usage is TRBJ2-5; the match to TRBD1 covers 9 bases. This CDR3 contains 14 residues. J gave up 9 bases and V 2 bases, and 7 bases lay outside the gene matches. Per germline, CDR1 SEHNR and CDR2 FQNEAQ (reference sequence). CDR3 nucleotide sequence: TGTGCCAGCAGCTTACAGACAGGGGGATGGGCCCAGTACTTC. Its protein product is CASSLQTGGWAQYF.

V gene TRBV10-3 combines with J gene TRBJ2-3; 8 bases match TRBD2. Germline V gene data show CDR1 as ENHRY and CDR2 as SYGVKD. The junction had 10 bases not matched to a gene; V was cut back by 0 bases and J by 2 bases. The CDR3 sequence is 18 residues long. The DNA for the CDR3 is TGTGCCATCAGTGAGTCGGTTGGCGGGGGGACTAACACAGATACGCAGTATTTT. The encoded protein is CAISESVGGGTNTDTQYF.

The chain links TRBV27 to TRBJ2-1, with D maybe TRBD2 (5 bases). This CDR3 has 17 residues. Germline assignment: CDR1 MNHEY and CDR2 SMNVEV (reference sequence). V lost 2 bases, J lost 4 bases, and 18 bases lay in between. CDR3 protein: CASSLRDFPRQYNEQFF. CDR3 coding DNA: TGTGCCAGCAGTTTACGGGATTTTCCCCGTCAATACAATGAGCAGTTCTTC.

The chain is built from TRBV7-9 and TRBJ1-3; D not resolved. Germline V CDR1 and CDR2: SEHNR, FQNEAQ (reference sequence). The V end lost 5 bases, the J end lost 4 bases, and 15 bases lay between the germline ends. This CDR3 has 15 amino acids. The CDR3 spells CASSQYEGSGNTIYF. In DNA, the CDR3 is TGTGCCAGCAGCCAGTACGAGGGTTCCGGAAACACCATATATTTT.

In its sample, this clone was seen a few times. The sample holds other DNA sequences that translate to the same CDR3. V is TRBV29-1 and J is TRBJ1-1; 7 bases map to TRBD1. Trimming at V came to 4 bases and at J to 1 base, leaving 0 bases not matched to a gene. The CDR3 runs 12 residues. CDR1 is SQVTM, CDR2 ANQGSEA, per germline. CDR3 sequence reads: CSVGTGNTEAFF. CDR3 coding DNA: TGCAGCGTTGGGACAGGGAACACTGAAGCTTTCTTT.

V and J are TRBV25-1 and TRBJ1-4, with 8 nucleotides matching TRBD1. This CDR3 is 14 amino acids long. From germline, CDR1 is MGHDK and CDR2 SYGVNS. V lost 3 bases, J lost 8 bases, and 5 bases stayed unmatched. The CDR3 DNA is TGTGCCAGCAGTGACAGGACAGGGACAGAAAAACTGTTTTTT. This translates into CASSDRTGTEKLFF.

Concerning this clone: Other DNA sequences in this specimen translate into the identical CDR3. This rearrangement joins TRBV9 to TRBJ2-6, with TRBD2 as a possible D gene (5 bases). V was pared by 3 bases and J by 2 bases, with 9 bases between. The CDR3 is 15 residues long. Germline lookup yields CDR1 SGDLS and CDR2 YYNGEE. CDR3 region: CASSAPGAGANVLTF. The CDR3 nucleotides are TGTGCCAGCAGCGCGCCCGGGGCTGGGGCCAACGTCCTGACTTTC.

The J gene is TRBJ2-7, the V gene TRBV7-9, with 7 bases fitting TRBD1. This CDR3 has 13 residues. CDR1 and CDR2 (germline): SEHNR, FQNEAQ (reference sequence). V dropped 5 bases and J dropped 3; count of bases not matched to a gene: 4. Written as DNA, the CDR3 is TGTGCCAGCAGCGCCCGGGACAGCTACGAGCAGTACTTC. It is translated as CASSARDSYEQYF.

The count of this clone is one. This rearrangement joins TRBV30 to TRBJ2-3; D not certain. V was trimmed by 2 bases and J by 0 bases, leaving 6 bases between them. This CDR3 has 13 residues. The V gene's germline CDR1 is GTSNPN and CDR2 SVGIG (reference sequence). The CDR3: CAWSKGSTDTQYF. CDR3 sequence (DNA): TGTGCCTGGAGTAAGGGAAGCACAGATACGCAGTATTTT.

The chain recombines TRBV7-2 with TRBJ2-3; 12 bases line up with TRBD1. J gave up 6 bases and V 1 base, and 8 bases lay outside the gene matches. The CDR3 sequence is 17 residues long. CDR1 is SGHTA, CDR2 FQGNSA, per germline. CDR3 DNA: TGTGCCAGCAGCTTAGTCGCCGGGACAGGGGGCAGGGATACGCAGTATTTT. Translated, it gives CASSLVAGTGGRDTQYF.

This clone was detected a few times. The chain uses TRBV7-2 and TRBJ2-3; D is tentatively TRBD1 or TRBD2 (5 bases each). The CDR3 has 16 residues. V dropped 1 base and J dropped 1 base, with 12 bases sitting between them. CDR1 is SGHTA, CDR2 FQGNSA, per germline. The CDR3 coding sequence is TGTGCCAGCAGCTTAGGAAGGATGGGGGGCACAGATACGCAGTATTTT. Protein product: CASSLGRMGGTDTQYF.

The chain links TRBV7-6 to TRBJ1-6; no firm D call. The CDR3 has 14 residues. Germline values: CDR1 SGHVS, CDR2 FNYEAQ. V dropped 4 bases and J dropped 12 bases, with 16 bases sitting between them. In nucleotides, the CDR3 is TGTGCCAGCAGCTCGACAACTGCGCAGGTACCCCTCCACTTT. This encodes CASSSTTAQVPLHF.

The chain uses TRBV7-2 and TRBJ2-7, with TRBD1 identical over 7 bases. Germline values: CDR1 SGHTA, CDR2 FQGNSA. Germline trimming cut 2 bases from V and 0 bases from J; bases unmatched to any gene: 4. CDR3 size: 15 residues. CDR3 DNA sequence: TGTGCCAGCAGCTTATCTGGGACAGACTCCTACGAGCAGTACTTC. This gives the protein CASSLSGTDSYEQYF.

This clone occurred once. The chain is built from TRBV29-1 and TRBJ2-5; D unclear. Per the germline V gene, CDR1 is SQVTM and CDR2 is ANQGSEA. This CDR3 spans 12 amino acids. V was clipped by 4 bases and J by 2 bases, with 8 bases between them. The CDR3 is CSVGSPQETQYF. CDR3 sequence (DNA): TGCAGCGTTGGAAGCCCACAAGAGACCCAGTACTTC. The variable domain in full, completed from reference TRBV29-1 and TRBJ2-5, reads SAVISQKPSRDICQRGTSLTIQCQVDSQVTMMFWYRQQPGQSLTLIATANQGSEATYESGFVIDKFPISRPNLTFSTLTVSNMSPEDSSIYLCSVGSPQETQYFGPGTRLLVL.